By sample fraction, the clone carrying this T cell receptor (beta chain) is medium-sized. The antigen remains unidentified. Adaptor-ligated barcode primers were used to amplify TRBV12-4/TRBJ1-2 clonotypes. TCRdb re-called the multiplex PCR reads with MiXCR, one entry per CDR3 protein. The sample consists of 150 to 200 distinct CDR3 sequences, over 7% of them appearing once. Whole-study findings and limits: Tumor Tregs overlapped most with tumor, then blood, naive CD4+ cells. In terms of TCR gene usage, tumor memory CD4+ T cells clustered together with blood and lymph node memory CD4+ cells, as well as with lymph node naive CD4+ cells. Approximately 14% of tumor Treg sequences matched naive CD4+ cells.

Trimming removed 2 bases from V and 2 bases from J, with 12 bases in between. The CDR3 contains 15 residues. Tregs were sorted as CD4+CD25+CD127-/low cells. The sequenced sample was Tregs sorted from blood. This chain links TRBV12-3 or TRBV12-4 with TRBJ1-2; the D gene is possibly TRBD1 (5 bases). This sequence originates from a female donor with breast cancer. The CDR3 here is CASSLSAGKNYGYTF. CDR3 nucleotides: TGTGCCAGCAGTTTATCGGCAGGGAAGAACTATGGCTACACCTTC.